This T cell receptor beta chain was sequenced for a study of blood T cell repertoires in COVID-19. Study overall: COVID-19 samples from acute and convalescent phases originated in the United States, Italy and Spain. Sample material is recorded as cDNA or gDNA derived from T cells, B-cell-depleted T cells, or PBMCs.

As handled by the study authors: Amplification from reference gene primers served as the basis for estimated nucleated cell counts. The protocol was immunoSEQ multiplex PCR, while the TCRdb copy is restricted to in-frame clones and leaves out a portion. V, J and clone size were drawn from that table, and D and trimming were deduced from the DNA. The sample holds 95,000 to 150,000 clones; 80% to 85% are singletons and the top ten take around 4.2%. Cohorts were assigned according to the clinical history that participants reported. In germline, CDR1 is SEHNR, CDR2 FQNEAQ (reference sequence). This CDR3 contains 15 residues. V shed 6 bases and J 7 bases; nucleotides not matched to a gene: 4.

Sequencing was done on a sample of PBMCs or T cells enriched from blood (not recorded which). V usage is TRBV7-9 and J usage is TRBJ1-6; TRBD1 matches at 12 bases. The TCR originated in a woman in her thirties who had recovered from COVID-19. The chain's CDR3 is CASRGTGGLNSPLHF. The CDR3 coding sequence is TGTGCCAGCAGGGGGACAGGGGGCCTAAATTCACCCCTCCACTTT.